The T cell receptor (beta chain) described here comes from a study of cytomegalovirus exposure and HLA in healthy donors. V lost 5 bases and J 0 bases, leaving 7 bases between the germline ends. The CDR3 contains 13 residues. Per germline, CDR1 MDHEN and CDR2 SYDVKM. PCR employed 60 Vbeta and 13 Jbeta primers. TCRdb's copy holds only in-frame clones and misses some; the assay was immunoSEQ multiplex PCR. The profile shows approximately 170,000 clones, 60% to 80% of them singletons. This receptor was identified in a woman between 18 and 29 years old in good health and CMV-seronegative. Material: PBMCs. This chain uses TRBV28 with TRBJ1-1; D might be TRBD1 (6 bases). The CDR3 DNA reads as TGTGCCAGCAGTGGACAGATGAACACTGAAGCTTTCTTT. It is translated as CASSGQMNTEAFF.